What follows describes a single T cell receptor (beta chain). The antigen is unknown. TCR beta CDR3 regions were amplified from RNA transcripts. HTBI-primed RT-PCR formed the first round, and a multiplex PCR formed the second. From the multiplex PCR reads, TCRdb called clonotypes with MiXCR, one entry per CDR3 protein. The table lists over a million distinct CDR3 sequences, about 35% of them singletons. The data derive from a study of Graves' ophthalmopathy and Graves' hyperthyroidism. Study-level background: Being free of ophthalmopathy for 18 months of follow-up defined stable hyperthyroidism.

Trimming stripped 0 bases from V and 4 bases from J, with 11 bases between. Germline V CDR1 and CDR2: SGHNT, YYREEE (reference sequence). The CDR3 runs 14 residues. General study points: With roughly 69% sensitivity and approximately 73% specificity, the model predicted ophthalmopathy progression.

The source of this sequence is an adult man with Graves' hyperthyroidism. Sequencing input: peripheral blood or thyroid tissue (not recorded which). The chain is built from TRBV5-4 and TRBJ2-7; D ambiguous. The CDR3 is CASSLGTDAYEQYF. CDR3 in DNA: TGTGCCAGCAGCTTGGGTACAGACGCTTACGAGCAGTACTTC.